This record covers a single T cell receptor (beta chain). Its antigen remains unidentified. The data derive from a study of T-cell reconstitution after alpha-beta-depleted transplantation in children. J was trimmed by 0 bases and V by 6 bases; bases with no gene match: 3. The CDR3 totals 15 residues. Per germline, CDR1 DFQATT and CDR2 SNEGSKA (reference sequence). TCRbeta library preparation incorporated unique molecular identifiers. Via MiXCR, TCRdb re-called the PCR reads, giving one row per CDR3 protein. The sample lists 98,000 or so distinct CDR3 sequences, around a quarter occurring once. General study results and limits: T-cell numbers and diversity, one year after transplant, stemmed largely from T cells that were newly produced. About two months after transplant, alpha-beta T cells reportedly came from several hundred expanded graft clones.

This clonotype originated in a boy between 2 and 10 years old with acute lymphoblastic leukemia, due to receive a stem cell transplant. J is TRBJ2-4 and V is TRBV20-1, with 12 bases that match TRBD2. Sequencing used PBMCs, obtained before TCRalphabeta/CD19-depleted stem cell transplant. CDR3 DNA: TGCAGTGCCAGGGGACTAGCGGGAGCCAAAAACATTCAGTACTTC. Translating gives CSARGLAGAKNIQYF.